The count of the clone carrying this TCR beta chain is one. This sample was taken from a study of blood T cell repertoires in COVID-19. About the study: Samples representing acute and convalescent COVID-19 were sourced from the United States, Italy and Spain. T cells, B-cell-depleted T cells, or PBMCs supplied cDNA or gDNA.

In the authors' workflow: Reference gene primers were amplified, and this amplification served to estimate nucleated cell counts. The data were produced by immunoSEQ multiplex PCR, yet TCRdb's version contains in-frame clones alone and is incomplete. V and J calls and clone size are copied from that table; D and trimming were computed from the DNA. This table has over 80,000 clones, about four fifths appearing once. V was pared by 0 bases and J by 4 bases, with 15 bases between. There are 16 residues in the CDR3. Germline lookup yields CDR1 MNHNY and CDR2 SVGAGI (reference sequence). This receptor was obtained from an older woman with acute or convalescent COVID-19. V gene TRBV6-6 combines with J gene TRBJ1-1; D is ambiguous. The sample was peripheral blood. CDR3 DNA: TGTGCCAGCAGTTACTCGAGAGAGAACCCGAGCACTGAAGCTTTCTTT. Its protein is CASSYSRENPSTEAFF.